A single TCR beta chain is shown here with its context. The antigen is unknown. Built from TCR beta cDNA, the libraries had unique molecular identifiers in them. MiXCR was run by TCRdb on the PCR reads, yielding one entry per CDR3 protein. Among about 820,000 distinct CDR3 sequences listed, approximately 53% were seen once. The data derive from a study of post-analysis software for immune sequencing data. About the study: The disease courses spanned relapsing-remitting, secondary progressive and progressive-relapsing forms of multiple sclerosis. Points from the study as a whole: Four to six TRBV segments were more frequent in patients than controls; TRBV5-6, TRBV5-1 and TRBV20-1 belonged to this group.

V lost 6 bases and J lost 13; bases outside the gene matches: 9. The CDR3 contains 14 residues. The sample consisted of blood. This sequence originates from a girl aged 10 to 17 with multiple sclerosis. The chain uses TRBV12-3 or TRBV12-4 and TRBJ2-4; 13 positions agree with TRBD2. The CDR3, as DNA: TGTGCCAGCAGCACCGGACTAGCGGGAGTCTTGCAGTACTTC. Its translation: CASSTGLAGVLQYF.